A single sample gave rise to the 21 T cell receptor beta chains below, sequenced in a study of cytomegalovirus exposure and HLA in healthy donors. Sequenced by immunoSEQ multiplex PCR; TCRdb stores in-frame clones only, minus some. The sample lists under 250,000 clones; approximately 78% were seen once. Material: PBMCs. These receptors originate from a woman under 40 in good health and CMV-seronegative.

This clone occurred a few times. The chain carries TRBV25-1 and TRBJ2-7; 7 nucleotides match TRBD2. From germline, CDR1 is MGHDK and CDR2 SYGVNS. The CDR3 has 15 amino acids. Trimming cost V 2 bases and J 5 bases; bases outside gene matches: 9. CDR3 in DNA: TGTGCCAGCAGTGAACTCTCGGGGGGTACGCACGAGCAGTACTTC. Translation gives CASSELSGGTHEQYF.

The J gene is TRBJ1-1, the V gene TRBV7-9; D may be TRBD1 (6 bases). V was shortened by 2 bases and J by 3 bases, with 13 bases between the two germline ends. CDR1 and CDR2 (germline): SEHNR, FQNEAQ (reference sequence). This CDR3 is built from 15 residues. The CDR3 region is CASSLHRVGDTEAFF. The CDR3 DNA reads TGTGCCAGCAGCTTACACAGGGTGGGAGACACTGAAGCTTTCTTT. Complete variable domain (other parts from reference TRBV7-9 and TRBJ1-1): DTGVSQNPRHKITKRGQNVTFRCDPISEHNRLYWYRQTLGQGPEFLTYFQNEAQLEKSRLLSDRFSAERPKGSFSTLEIQRTEQGDSAMYLCASSLHRVGDTEAFFGQGTRLTVV.

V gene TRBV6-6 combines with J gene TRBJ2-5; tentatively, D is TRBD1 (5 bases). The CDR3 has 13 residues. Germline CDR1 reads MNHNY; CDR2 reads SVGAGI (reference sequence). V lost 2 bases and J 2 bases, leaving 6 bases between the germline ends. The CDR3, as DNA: TGTGCCAGCAGTTACGCAGGGCAAGAGACCCAGTACTTC. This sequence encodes CASSYAGQETQYF.

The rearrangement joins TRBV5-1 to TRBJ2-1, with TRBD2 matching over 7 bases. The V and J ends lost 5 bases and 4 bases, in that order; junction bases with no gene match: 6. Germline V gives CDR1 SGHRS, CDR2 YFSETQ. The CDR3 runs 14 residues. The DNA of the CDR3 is TGCGCCAGCAGGTGGCGGGAGAGGTACAATGAGCAGTTCTTC. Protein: CASRWRERYNEQFF.

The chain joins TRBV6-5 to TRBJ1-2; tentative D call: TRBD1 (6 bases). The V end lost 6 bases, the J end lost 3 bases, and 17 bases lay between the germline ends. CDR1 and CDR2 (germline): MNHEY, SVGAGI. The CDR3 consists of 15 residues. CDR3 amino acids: CASSGHLDSDYGYTF. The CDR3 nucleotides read TGTGCCAGCAGCGGCCACCTGGACAGCGACTATGGCTACACCTTC.

DNA of the CDR3: TGTGCCAGCAGTGGCAGGGGATCTAACTATGGCTACACCTTC. This translates into CASSGRGSNYGYTF. The V call is TRBV6-1, the J call TRBJ1-2; a possible D gene is TRBD1 (6 bases). Germline V CDR1 and CDR2: MNHNS, SASEGT. The CDR3 runs 14 residues. Trimming removed 4 bases from V and 0 bases from J, with 9 bases in between.

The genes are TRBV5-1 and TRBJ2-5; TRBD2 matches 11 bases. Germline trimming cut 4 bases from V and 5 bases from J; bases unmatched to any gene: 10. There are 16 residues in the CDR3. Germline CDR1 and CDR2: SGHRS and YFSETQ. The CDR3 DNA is TGCGCCAGCAGCCCGCCGCTAGCGGGGGGCGTCGAGACCCAGTACTTC. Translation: CASSPPLAGGVETQYF.

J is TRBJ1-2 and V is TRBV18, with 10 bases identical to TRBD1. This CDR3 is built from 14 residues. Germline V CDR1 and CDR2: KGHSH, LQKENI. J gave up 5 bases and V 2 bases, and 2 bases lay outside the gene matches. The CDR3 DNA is TGTGCCAGCTCACCAGGGACAGGGGAATATGGCTACACCTTC. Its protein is CASSPGTGEYGYTF.

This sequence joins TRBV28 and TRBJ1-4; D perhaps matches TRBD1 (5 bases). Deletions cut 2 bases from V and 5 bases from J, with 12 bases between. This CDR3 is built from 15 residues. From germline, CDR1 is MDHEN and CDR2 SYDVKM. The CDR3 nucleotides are TGTGCCAGCAGTTTAGCGGGACGGAGAAATGAAAAACTGTTTTTT. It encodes CASSLAGRRNEKLFF. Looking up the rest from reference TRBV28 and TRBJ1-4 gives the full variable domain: DVKVTQSSRYLVKRTGEKVFLECVQDMDHENMFWYRQDPGLGLRLIYFSYDVKMKEKGDIPEGYSVSREKKERFSLILESASTNQTSMYLCASSLAGRRNEKLFFGSGTQLSVL.

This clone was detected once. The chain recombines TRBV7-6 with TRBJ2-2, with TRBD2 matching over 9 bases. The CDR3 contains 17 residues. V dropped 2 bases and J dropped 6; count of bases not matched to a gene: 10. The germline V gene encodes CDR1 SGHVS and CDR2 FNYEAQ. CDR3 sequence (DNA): TGTGCCAGCAGCTTACCTCTAGCGGGACGCAGGGCCGGGGAGCTGTTTTTT. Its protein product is CASSLPLAGRRAGELFF.

In DNA, the CDR3 is TGTGCCAGTAGCCGGGACAGAGAGACCCAGTACTTC. It translates to CASSRDRETQYF. The V and J genes are TRBV19 and TRBJ2-5, with 7 bases that match TRBD1. In germline, CDR1 is LNHDA, CDR2 SQIVND (reference sequence). The CDR3 contains 12 residues. V dropped 6 bases and J dropped 4; count of bases not matched to a gene: 2.

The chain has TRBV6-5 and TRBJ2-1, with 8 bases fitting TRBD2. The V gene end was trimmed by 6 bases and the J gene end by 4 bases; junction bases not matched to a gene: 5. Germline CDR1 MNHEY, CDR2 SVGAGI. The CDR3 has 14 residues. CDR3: CASRPPGGYNEQFF. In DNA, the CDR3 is TGTGCCAGCAGACCCCCGGGGGGGTACAATGAGCAGTTCTTC.

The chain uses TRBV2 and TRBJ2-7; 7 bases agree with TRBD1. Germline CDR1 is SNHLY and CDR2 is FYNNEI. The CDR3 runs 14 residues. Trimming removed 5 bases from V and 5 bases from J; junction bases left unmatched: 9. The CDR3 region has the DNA TGTGCCAGCAGTAAGGGACAGTGGTTGGACGAGCAGTACTTC. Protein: CASSKGQWLDEQYF.

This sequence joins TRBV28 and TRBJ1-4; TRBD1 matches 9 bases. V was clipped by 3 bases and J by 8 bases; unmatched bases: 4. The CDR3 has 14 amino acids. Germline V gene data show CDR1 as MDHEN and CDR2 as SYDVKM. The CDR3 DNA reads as TGTGCCAGCAGTTTCCGGACAGGGGCCGAAAAACTGTTTTTT. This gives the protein CASSFRTGAEKLFF.

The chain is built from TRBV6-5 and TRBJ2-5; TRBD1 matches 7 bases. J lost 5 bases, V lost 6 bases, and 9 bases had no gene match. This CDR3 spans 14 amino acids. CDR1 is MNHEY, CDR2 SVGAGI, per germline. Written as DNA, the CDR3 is TGTGCCAGCAGCTACGGGACAGTTAGCGAGACCCAGTACTTC. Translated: CASSYGTVSETQYF.

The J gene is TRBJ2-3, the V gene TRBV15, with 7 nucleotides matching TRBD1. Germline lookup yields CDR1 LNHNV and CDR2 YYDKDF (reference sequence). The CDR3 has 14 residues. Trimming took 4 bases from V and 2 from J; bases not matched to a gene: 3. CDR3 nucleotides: TGTGCCACCAGCAATGGACAGGCCACAGATACGCAGTATTTT. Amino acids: CATSNGQATDTQYF.

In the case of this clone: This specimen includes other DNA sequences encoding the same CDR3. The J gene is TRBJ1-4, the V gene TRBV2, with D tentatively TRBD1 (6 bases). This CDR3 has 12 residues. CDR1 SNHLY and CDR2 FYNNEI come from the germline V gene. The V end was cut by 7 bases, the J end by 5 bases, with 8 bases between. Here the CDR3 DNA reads TGTGCCAGCAACAGGGCGAATGAAAAACTGTTTTTT. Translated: CASNRANEKLFF. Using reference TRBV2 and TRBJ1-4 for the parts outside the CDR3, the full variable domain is EPEVTQTPSHQVTQMGQEVILRCVPISNHLYFYWYRQILGQKVEFLVSFYNNEISEKSEIFDDQFSVERPDGSNFTLKIRSTKLEDSAMYFCASNRANEKLFFGSGTQLSVL.

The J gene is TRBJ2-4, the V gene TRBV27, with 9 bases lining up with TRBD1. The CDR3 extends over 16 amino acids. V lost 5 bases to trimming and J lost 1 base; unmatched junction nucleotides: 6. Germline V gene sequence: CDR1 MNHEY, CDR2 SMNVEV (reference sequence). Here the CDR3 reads CASSGGTGNAKNIQYF. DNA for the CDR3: TGTGCCAGCAGTGGTGGGACAGGGAACGCCAAAAACATTCAGTACTTC.

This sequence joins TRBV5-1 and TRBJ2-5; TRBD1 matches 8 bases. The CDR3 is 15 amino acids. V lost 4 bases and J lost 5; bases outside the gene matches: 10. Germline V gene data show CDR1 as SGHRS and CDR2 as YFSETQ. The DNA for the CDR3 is TGCGCCAGCAGCCCTGCAGGGGGCGCTGTGGAGACCCAGTACTTC. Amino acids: CASSPAGGAVETQYF.

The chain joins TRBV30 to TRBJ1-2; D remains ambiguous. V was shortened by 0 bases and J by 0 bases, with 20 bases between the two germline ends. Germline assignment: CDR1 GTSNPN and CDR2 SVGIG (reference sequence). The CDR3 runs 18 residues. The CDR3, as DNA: TGTGCCTGGAGTGTAAGTTTTGGGCGACCCCAAGCTAACTATGGCTACACCTTC. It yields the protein CAWSVSFGRPQANYGYTF.

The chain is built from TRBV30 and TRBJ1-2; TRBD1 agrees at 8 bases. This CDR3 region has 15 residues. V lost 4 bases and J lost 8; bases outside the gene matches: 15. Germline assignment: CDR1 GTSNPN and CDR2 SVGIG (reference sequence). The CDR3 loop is CAWISGQAPGKGYTF. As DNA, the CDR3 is TGTGCCTGGATCTCGGGACAGGCCCCCGGGAAGGGCTACACCTTC.